Below are 26 T cell receptor beta chains sequenced from a single sample in a study of T-cell memory formation after mild COVID-19. TCRdb itself ran the 5' RACE reads through MiXCR, one entry per CDR3 protein. Seen here are 300,000 to 400,000 distinct CDR3 sequences, 13% observed once, and the top ten hold 20% to 25%. The source material was PBMCs or a T cell subset sorted from them (not recorded which). The receptor source for this set is a man between 18 and 35 years old who had mild COVID-19 (a few samples of this study predate the infection). Cell type and time point are not known.

This clonotype was counted between two and nine times. The genes are TRBV7-3 and TRBJ1-3, with D uncertain. This CDR3 has 15 residues. The germline V gene has CDR1 SGHTA and CDR2 FQGTGA. V was shortened by 5 bases and J by 0 bases, with 11 bases between the two germline ends. This CDR3 reads CASSGLCLSGNTIYF. The CDR3 region has the DNA TGTGCCAGCAGCGGGCTTTGTCTCTCTGGAAACACCATATATTTT.

This clonotype occurred a few times. The gene calls are TRBV5-1 and TRBJ1-5; TRBD1 agrees at 10 bases. This CDR3 has 14 amino acids. The V gene's germline CDR1 is SGHRS and CDR2 YFSETQ. The junction had 4 bases not matched to a gene; V was cut back by 4 bases and J by 6 bases. The DNA for the CDR3 is TGCGCCAGCAGCCCCGGGACAGGGGCTCAGCCCCAGCATTTT. This encodes CASSPGTGAQPQHF.

This clonotype has only a few counts. The chain is built from TRBV10-3 and TRBJ2-1, with 7 bases identical to TRBD2. The ends lost 5 bases at V and 9 bases at J; junction bases unmatched: 16. Germline CDR1 and CDR2: ENHRY and SYGVKD. The CDR3 totals 16 residues. The CDR3 nucleotides are TGTGCCATCAGTCCCACTTATGGACTAGTGTCGGTTGAGCAGTTCTTC. Protein sequence: CAISPTYGLVSVEQFF.

This clonotype was observed many times. The rearrangement uses TRBV5-1 and TRBJ1-5, with D possibly being TRBD1 (6 bases). There are 15 residues in the CDR3. V lost 2 bases and J lost 5, with 14 bases in between. Germline CDR1 and CDR2: SGHRS and YFSETQ. CDR3 residues: CASSFSGGLDQPQHF. CDR3 nucleotide sequence: TGCGCCAGCAGCTTTTCGGGGGGCTTAGATCAGCCCCAGCATTTT.

This chain joins TRBV4-1 and TRBJ1-1; unclear D gene. Germline CDR1 is MGHRA and CDR2 is YSYEKL. With 4 bases removed from V and 10 bases from J, the gap between germline ends came to 22 bases. The CDR3 covers 15 residues. The CDR3 DNA follows: TGCGCCAGCAGCCCCGAGGGTGGGAGGGCAGGTATAGCTTTCTTT. It is translated as CASSPEGGRAGIAFF.

This clonotype was seen a handful of times. The rearrangement joins TRBV7-6 to TRBJ2-7, with 10 nucleotides matching TRBD1. The V gene end was trimmed by 5 bases and the J gene end by 7 bases; junction bases not matched to a gene: 8. Germline V gene sequence: CDR1 SGHVS, CDR2 FNYEAQ. CDR3 size: 14 residues. This chain's CDR3 is CASSNRDRGIEQYF. The CDR3 nucleotides are TGTGCCAGCAGCAACCGGGACAGGGGAATAGAGCAGTACTTC.

This clonotype was found many times. The gene calls are TRBV24-1 and TRBJ2-1; the match to TRBD2 covers 15 bases. The junction had 6 bases not matched to a gene; V was cut back by 7 bases and J by 9 bases. This CDR3 contains 15 residues. Germline CDR1 is KGHDR and CDR2 is SFDVKD. CDR3 coding DNA: TGTGCCACCAGCCGGACTAGCGGGGGGGCCATTGAGCAGTTCTTC. Protein product: CATSRTSGGAIEQFF.

The genes are TRBV7-2 and TRBJ1-2, with D perhaps TRBD1 (6 bases). There are 14 residues in the CDR3. Trimming left V 3 bases short and J 5 bases short, with 13 bases between. Germline CDR1 SGHTA, CDR2 FQGNSA. CDR3 DNA: TGTGCCAGCAGCTTGTGGACAGAGGGGTATGGCTACACCTTC. Residues: CASSLWTEGYGYTF. The full variable domain, its missing parts supplied by reference TRBV7-2 and TRBJ1-2, is GAGVSQSPSNKVTEKGKDVELRCDPISGHTALYWYRQSLGQGLEFLIYFQGNSAPDKSGLPSDRFSAERTGGSVSTLTIQRTQQEDSAVYLCASSLWTEGYGYTFGSGTRLTVV.

The V gene is TRBV12-3 or TRBV12-4, the J gene TRBJ2-1, with a possible D match to TRBD2 (7 bases). V lost 7 bases to trimming and J lost 9 bases, with 19 bases between them. This CDR3 has 14 amino acids. The CDR3 bases are TGTGCCAGCACCGAGAGGGGGGGGAGTATTGAGCAGTTCTTC. Translating it yields CASTERGGSIEQFF.

This chain connects TRBV9 to TRBJ2-2; either TRBD1 or TRBD2 may supply D (5 bases each). CDR1 is SGDLS and CDR2 is YYNGEE in the germline V gene. This CDR3 is built from 15 residues. V was pared by 4 bases and J by 5 bases, with 15 bases between. The CDR3 region has the DNA TGTGCCAGCAGCAAACAGGAGGCGGATACCGGGGAGCTGTTTTTT. Protein: CASSKQEADTGELFF.

This clonotype was seen repeatedly, ten times or more. The V call is TRBV7-2, the J call TRBJ2-5, with D hard to call. This CDR3 region has 14 residues. V gave up 4 bases and J gave up 2 bases, with 11 bases separating them. CDR1 is SGHTA and CDR2 is FQGNSA in the germline V gene. The CDR3 sequence: CASSYNLGQETQYF. In DNA form, the CDR3 reads TGTGCCAGCAGCTATAATTTGGGGCAAGAGACCCAGTACTTC. The complete variable domain, with remaining parts taken from reference TRBV7-2 and TRBJ2-5, reads GAGVSQSPSNKVTEKGKDVELRCDPISGHTALYWYRQSLGQGLEFLIYFQGNSAPDKSGLPSDRFSAERTGGSVSTLTIQRTQQEDSAVYLCASSYNLGQETQYFGPGTRLLVL.

V and J are TRBV12-3 or TRBV12-4 and TRBJ2-5; TRBD1 agrees at 8 bases. Unmatched junction bases numbered 10, after V lost 6 bases and J lost 1 base. The CDR3 is 16 residues long. CDR3 in DNA: TGTGCCAGCAGCGTCGGACAGGGCGGGGTCCAAGAGACCCAGTACTTC. Translated: CASSVGQGGVQETQYF.

This clonotype was observed a few times. This chain connects TRBV20-1 to TRBJ1-2, with D unresolved. Germline CDR1 DFQATT, CDR2 SNEGSKA (reference sequence). This CDR3 region has 13 residues. V gave up 0 bases and J gave up 3 bases, with 8 bases separating them. CDR3 DNA: TGCAGTGCTAGAGATCGGGTTCACTATGGCTACACCTTC. Encoded protein: CSARDRVHYGYTF.

This clonotype showed up just a few times. The chain employs TRBV5-1 and TRBJ1-1; 9 bases line up with TRBD1. The CDR3 has 14 residues. The germline gives CDR1 SGHRS, CDR2 YFSETQ. V was clipped by 3 bases and J by 7 bases; unmatched bases: 7. The CDR3 is CASSSRQGGFEAFF. The CDR3 DNA sequence: TGCGCCAGCAGCTCGCGACAGGGGGGATTTGAAGCTTTCTTT. Together with reference TRBV5-1 and TRBJ1-1, the CDR3 gives the full variable domain: KAGVTQTPRYLIKTRGQQVTLSCSPISGHRSVSWYQQTPGQGLQFLFEYFSETQRNKGNFPGRFSGRQFSNSRSEMNVSTLELGDSALYLCASSSRQGGFEAFFGQGTRLTVV.

This clonotype was counted a few times. The gene calls are TRBV10-3 and TRBJ2-1; 11 nucleotides match TRBD2. The germline gives CDR1 ENHRY, CDR2 SYGVKD. CDR3 length equals 15 residues. V was clipped by 9 bases and J by 3 bases; unmatched bases: 7. The CDR3 is CAISMTSGNYNEQFF. CDR3 nucleotides: TGTGCCATTTCCATGACTAGCGGGAACTACAATGAGCAGTTCTTC.

This clonotype has just a few counts. The chain employs TRBV20-1 and TRBJ1-1; D uncertain. Deletions cut 5 bases from V and 4 bases from J, with 17 bases between. Germline V gene sequence: CDR1 DFQATT, CDR2 SNEGSKA (reference sequence). The CDR3 length is 14 residues. The DNA for the CDR3 is TGCAGTGCTCGTCCGGGTGGTGTGGCCACTGAAGCTTTCTTT. Translating it yields CSARPGGVATEAFF.

This clonotype was detected a few times. J is TRBJ2-4 and V is TRBV2; tentatively, D is TRBD1 (6 bases). The CDR3 totals 16 residues. With 8 bases removed from V and 0 bases from J, the gap between germline ends came to 17 bases. The germline CDR1 and CDR2 sequences are SNHLY and FYNNEI. In DNA, the CDR3 is TGTGCCAGCCTTCAGTCTCAGGGGTCAGCCAAAAACATTCAGTACTTC. Translating it yields CASLQSQGSAKNIQYF. The full variable domain, rest sourced from reference TRBV2 and TRBJ2-4, is EPEVTQTPSHQVTQMGQEVILRCVPISNHLYFYWYRQILGQKVEFLVSFYNNEISEKSEIFDDQFSVERPDGSNFTLKIRSTKLEDSAMYFCASLQSQGSAKNIQYFGAGTRLSVL.

There are a few counts of this clonotype. The J gene is TRBJ2-6, the V gene TRBV12-3 or TRBV12-4, with D unclear. The V and J ends lost 5 bases and 2 bases respectively, with 10 bases between them. This CDR3 region has 15 residues. The CDR3 DNA is TGTGCCAGCAGTATCGGAAGTACTGGGGCCAACGTCCTGACTTTC. Amino acids: CASSIGSTGANVLTF.

The genes are TRBV4-1 and TRBJ2-2; D gene unclear. Germline V gene lookup returns CDR1 MGHRA and CDR2 YSYEKL. The CDR3 runs 14 residues. The V and J ends lost 4 bases and 5 bases respectively, with 11 bases between them. CDR3 region: CASSLGPVTGELFF. CDR3 coding DNA: TGCGCCAGCAGCCTTGGACCGGTTACCGGGGAGCTGTTTTTT.

This clonotype has more than one count but fewer than ten. The chain carries TRBV28 and TRBJ2-3; 8 positions agree with TRBD2. CDR1 and CDR2 (germline): MDHEN, SYDVKM. The V and J ends lost 2 bases and 0 bases, in that order; junction bases with no gene match: 4. CDR3 length: 16 residues. The CDR3 DNA reads TGTGCCAGCAGTTTAGCTAGCGGGCAGAGCACAGATACGCAGTATTTT. This encodes CASSLASGQSTDTQYF.

The V call is TRBV28, the J call TRBJ2-5; tentatively, D is TRBD1 (5 bases). Germline V gives CDR1 MDHEN, CDR2 SYDVKM. The germline V and J ends were trimmed by 7 bases and 4 bases, with 19 bases remaining between them. The CDR3 spans 15 residues. CDR3 in DNA: TGTGCCAGCAATGATTTGTTCAGGGCCCGAGAGACCCAGTACTTC. This sequence encodes CASNDLFRARETQYF.

This clonotype came up a few times. This rearrangement joins TRBV4-3 to TRBJ2-1; D call uncertain. This CDR3 is built from 14 residues. Trimming stripped 1 base from V and 2 bases from J, with 6 bases between. Germline V gene sequence: CDR1 LGHNA, CDR2 YSLEER. In nucleotides, the CDR3 is TGCGCCAGCAGCCAAGGGAGACCCTACAATGAGCAGTTCTTC. It yields the protein CASSQGRPYNEQFF.

A few counts support this clonotype. The genes are TRBV4-3 and TRBJ2-7; 9 bases agree with TRBD1. CDR1 and CDR2 (germline): LGHNA, YSLEER. Trimming removed 1 base from V and 2 bases from J; junction bases left unmatched: 6. The CDR3 extends over 16 amino acids. The DNA for the CDR3 is TGCGCCAGCAGCCAAGTGCCGGGACAGGGAACCTACGAGCAGTACTTC. It codes for CASSQVPGQGTYEQYF.

This chain connects TRBV7-2 to TRBJ2-1; 10 nucleotides match TRBD2. The CDR3 totals 21 residues. CDR1 is SGHTA, CDR2 FQGNSA, per germline. The J segment lost 1 base and the V segment lost 2 bases, leaving 17 bases of the junction unmatched. The CDR3 DNA reads as TGTGCCAGCAGCTTATCAGGTTATCCTAGCGGGGGATTGAGTTCCTACAATGAGCAGTTCTTC. Its protein product is CASSLSGYPSGGLSSYNEQFF. Full variable domain (remainder filled in from reference TRBV7-2 and TRBJ2-1): GAGVSQSPSNKVTEKGKDVELRCDPISGHTALYWYRQSLGQGLEFLIYFQGNSAPDKSGLPSDRFSAERTGGSVSTLTIQRTQQEDSAVYLCASSLSGYPSGGLSSYNEQFFGPGTRLTVL.

The rearrangement joins TRBV7-9 to TRBJ2-2; perhaps TRBD2 as D (5 bases). Trimming removed 3 bases at V and 2 bases at J, with 19 bases between. From germline, CDR1 is SEHNR and CDR2 FQNEAQ (reference sequence). This CDR3 has 18 amino acids. The CDR3 region is CASSFRGNLGGNTGELFF. The CDR3 coding sequence is TGTGCCAGCAGCTTCCGGGGAAACCTAGGCGGTAACACCGGGGAGCTGTTTTTT.

This clonotype was observed a handful of times. This chain connects TRBV7-2 to TRBJ2-1, with D possibly TRBD1 on 7 matching bases. The CDR3 loop spans 13 amino acids. CDR1 is SGHTA and CDR2 is FQGNSA in the germline V gene. V lost 5 bases to trimming and J lost 8 bases, with 13 bases between them. CDR3 sequence: CASSLGGGDEQFF. In nucleotides, the CDR3 is TGTGCCAGCAGCCTAGGAGGGGGCGATGAGCAGTTCTTC. The full variable domain, in which reference TRBV7-2 and TRBJ2-1 provide the parts outside the CDR3, is GAGVSQSPSNKVTEKGKDVELRCDPISGHTALYWYRQSLGQGLEFLIYFQGNSAPDKSGLPSDRFSAERTGGSVSTLTIQRTQQEDSAVYLCASSLGGGDEQFFGPGTRLTVL.